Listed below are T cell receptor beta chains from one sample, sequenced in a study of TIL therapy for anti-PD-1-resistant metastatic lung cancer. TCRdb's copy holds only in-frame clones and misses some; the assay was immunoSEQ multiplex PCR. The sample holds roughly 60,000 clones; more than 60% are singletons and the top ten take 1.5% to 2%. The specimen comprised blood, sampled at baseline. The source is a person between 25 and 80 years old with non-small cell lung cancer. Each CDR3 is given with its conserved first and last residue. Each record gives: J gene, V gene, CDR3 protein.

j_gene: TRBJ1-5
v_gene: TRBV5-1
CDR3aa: CASSSLPLTGIGDNQPQHF

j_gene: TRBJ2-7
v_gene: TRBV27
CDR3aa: CASRDNSYEQYF

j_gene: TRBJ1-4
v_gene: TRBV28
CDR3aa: CASSLFGTDHEKLFF

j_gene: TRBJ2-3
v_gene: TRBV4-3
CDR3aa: CASSQVAGGSGRTDTQYF

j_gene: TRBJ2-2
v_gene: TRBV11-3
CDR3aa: CASSLYSTGRGTGELFF

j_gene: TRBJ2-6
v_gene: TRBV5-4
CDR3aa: CASNNGGSSGANVLTF

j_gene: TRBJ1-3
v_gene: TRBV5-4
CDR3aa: CASSLGASGNTIYF

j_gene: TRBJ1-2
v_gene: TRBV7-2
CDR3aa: CASSATGWVYGYTF

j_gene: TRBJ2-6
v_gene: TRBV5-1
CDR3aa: CASSRSTGANVLTF

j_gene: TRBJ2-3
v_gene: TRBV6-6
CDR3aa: CASSRDSTDTQYF

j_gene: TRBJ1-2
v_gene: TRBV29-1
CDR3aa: CLALTVYGYTF

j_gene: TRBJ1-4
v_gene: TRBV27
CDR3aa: CASRRASTNEKLFF

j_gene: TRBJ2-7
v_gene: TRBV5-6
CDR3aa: CASSLLGLAGNYEQYF

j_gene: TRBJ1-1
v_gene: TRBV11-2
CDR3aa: CASSLVRGGTEAFF

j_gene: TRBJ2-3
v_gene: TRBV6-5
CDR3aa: CASTNTDTQYF

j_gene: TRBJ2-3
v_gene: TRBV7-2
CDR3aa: CASSSGLAGNTQQYF

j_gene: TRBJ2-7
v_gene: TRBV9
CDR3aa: CASSVVGTNSYEQYF

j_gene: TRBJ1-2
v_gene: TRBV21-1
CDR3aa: CASSHPANGYTF

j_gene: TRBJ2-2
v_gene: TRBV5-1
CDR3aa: CASSSPSGRSANTGELFF

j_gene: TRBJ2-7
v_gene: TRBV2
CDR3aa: CASSVLELQYF

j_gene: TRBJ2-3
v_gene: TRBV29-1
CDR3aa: CSGGTSGVNTQYF

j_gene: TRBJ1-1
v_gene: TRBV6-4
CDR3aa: CASSVDRDREAFF

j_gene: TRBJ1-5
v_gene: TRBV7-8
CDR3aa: CASSGGAEQPQHF

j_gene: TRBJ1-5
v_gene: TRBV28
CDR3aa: CASSLRRDRGRQSNQPQHF

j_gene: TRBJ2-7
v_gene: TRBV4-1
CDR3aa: CASSESGGSYEQYF

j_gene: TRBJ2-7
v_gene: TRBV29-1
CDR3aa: CSVHPASGRAQGYEQYF

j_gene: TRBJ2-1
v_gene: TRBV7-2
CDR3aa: CASSLVHANEQFF

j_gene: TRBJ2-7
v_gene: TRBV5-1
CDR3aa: CASSLGQGEDYEQYF

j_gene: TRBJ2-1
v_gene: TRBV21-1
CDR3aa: CASSKNGGERSSSYNEQFF

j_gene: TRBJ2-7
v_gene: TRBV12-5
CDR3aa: CASGLVGGFSYEQYF

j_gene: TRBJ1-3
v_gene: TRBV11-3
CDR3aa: CASSRDVGSGNTIYF

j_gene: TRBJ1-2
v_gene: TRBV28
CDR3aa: CASSLTPLPDKRGYTF

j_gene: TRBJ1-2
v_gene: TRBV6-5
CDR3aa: CASSSTKTGSYTF

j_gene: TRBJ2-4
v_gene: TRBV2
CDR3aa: CASSESRASKNIQYF

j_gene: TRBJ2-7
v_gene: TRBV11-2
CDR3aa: CASSLGQGVSYEQYF

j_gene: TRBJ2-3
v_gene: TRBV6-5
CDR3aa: CASRKLDTQYF

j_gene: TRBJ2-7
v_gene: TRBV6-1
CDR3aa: CASSEGLYEQYF